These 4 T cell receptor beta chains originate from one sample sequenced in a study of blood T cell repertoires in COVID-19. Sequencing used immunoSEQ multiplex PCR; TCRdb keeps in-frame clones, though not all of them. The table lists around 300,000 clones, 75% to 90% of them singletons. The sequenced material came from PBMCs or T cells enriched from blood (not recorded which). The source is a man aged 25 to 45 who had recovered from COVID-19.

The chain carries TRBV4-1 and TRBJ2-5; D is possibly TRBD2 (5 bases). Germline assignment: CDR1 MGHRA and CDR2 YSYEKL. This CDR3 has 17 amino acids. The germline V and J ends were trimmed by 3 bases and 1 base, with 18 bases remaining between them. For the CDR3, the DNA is TGCGCCAGCAGCCAGCTTCCCCTACTAGGCCCCCAAGAGACCCAGTACTTC. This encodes CASSQLPLLGPQETQYF.

The CDR3 DNA sequence: TGTGCCAGCACCACCGAGGCCCAATACGAGCAGTACTTC. It codes for CASTTEAQYEQYF. J is TRBJ2-7 and V is TRBV28, with D uncertain. The V end was cut by 7 bases, the J end by 4 bases, with 14 bases between. Germline V lookup: CDR1 MDHEN, CDR2 SYDVKM. CDR3 length: 13 residues.

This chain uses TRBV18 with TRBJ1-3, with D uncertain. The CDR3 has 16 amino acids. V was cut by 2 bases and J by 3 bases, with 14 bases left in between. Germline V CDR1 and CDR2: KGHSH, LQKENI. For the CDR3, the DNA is TGTGCCAGCTCACCAATGACCACAGATCGTGGAAACACCATATATTTT. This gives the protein CASSPMTTDRGNTIYF.

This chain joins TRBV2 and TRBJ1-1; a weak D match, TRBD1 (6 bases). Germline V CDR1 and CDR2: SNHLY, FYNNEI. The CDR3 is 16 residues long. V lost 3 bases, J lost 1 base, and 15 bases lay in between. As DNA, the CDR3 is TGTGCCAGCAGTGACTTTACAGGGTGGGGGAACACTGAAGCTTTCTTT. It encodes CASSDFTGWGNTEAFF.